This T cell receptor beta chain appears in the sequencing data of a study of control samples from healthy donors and cancer patients. This table comes from immunoSEQ multiplex PCR, and its TCRdb copy is limited to in-frame clones, with some not included. The sample yields 160,000 or so clones, around 96% seen once. Germline V lookup: CDR1 SGHAT, CDR2 FQDESV (reference sequence). V shed 1 base and J shed 1 base, with 8 bases lying between them. This CDR3 comprises 15 residues. The sequencing sample was made of blood. The chain joins TRBV11-1 to TRBJ1-3; no firm D call. The clonotype was recovered from a woman aged 40-49 years in good health. CDR3 DNA sequence: TGTGCCAGCAGCTTAGGGGGATCTTCTGGAAACACCATATATTTT. Translated, it gives CASSLGGSSGNTIYF.